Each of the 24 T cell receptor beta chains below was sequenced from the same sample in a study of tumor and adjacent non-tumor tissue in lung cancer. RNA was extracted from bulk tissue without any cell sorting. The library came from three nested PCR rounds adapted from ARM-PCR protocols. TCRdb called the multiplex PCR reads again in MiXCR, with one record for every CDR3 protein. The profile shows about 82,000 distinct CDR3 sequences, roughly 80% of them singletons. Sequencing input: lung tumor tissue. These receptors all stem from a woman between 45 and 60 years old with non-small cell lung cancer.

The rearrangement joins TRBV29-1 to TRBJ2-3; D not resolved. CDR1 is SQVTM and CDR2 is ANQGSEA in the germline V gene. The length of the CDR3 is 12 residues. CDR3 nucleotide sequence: TGCGGCACCAGAGGAAGCACAGATACGCAGTATTTT. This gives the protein CGTRGSTDTQYF.

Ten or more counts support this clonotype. CDR3 in DNA: TGTGCCAGCAGGAATACAGGGAACTATGGCTACACCTTC. The encoded protein is CASRNTGNYGYTF. The V and J genes are TRBV6-1 and TRBJ1-2; possibly TRBD1 for D (6 bases). The germline CDR1 and CDR2 sequences are MNHNS and SASEGT. CDR3 length: 13 residues. Trimming pared 6 bases from V and 2 bases from J, leaving 10 bases between.

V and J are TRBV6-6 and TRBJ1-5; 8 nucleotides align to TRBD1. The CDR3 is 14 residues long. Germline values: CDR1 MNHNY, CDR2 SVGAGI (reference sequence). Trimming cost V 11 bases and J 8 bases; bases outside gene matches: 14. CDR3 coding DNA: TGTGCCGCCCAGGGGGCATGGGGCGGAGAGCCCCAGCATTTT. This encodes CAAQGAWGGEPQHF.

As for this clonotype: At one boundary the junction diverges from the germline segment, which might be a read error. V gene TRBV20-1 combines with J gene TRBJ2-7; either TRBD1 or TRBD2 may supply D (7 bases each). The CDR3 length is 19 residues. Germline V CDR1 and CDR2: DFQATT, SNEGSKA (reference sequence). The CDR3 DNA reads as TGCAGTGCTAGAGATCTCACCCCCAGTGGGACAGCGGGAACCTACGAGCACTACTTC. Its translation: CSARDLTPSGTAGTYEHYF.

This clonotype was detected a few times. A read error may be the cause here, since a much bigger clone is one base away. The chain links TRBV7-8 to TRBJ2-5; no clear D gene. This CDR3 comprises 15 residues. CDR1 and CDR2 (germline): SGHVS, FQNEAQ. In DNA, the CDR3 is TGTGTCAGCAGCTTAGACGGCCTCAAGAGAAGGACCCAGTACTTC. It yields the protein CVSSLDGLKRRTQYF.

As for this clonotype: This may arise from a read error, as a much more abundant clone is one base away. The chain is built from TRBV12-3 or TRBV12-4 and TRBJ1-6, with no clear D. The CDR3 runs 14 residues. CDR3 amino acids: CASSRRGWDSPFYF. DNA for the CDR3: TGTGCCAGCAGCCGCAGAGGGTGGGATTCACCCTTCTACTTT.

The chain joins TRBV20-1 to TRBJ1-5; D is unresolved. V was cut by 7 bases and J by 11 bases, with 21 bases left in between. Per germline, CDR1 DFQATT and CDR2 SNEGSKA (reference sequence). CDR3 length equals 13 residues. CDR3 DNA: TGCAGTGTTAGTCCAGACGAGCCCAGGACCCAGCATTTT. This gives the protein CSVSPDEPRTQHF.

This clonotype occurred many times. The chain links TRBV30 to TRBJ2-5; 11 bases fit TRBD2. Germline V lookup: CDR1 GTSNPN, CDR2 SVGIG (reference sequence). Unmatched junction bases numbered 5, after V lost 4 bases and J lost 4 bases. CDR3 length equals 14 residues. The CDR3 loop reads CAWTPLAGGETQYF. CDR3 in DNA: TGTGCCTGGACCCCCCTAGCGGGAGGAGAGACCCAGTACTTC. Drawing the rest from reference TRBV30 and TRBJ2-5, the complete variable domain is SQTIHQWPATLVQPVGSPLSLECTVEGTSNPNLYWYRQAAGRGLQLLFYSVGIGQISSEVPQNLSASRPQDRQFILSSKKLLLSDSGFYLCAWTPLAGGETQYFGPGTRLLVL.

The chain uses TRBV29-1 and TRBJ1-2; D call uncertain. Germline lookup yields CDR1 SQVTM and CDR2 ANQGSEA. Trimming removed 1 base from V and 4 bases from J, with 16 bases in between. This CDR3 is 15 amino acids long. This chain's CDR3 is CSVEALNEAGYGYTF. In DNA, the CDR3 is TGCAGCGTTGAAGCGTTGAATGAGGCGGGCTATGGCTACACCTTC.

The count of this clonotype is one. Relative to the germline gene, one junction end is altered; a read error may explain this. The CDR3 protein is CASSRTGAASYEQCF. In DNA form, the CDR3 reads TGCGCCAGCAGCCGGACAGGGGCGGCCTCCTATGAGCAGTGCTTC. The chain uses TRBV11-1 and TRBJ2-7; 9 nucleotides match TRBD1. This CDR3 region has 15 residues. The germline gives CDR1 SGHAT, CDR2 FQDESV (reference sequence).

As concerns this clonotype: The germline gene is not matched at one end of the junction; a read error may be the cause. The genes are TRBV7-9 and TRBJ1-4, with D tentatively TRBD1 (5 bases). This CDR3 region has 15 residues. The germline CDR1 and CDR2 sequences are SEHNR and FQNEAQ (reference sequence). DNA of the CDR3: TGCGCCAGCAGCTCGGCCCCGGGACGGCTTGAAAAACTGTTTTTT. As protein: CASSSAPGRLEKLFF.

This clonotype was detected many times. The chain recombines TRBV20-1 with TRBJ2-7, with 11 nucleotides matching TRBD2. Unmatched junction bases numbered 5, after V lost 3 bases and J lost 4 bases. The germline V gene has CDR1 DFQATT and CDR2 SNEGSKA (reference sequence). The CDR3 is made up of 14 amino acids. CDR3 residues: CSARTSGILYEQYF. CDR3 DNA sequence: TGCAGTGCTAGGACTAGCGGGATACTGTACGAGCAGTACTTC.

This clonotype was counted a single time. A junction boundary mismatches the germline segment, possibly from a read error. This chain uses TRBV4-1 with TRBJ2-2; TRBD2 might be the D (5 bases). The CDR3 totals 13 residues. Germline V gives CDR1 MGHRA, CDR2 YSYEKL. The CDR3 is CASHAINTGELFF. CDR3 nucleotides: TGCGCCAGCCATGCCATAAACACCGGGGAGCTCTTTTTT.

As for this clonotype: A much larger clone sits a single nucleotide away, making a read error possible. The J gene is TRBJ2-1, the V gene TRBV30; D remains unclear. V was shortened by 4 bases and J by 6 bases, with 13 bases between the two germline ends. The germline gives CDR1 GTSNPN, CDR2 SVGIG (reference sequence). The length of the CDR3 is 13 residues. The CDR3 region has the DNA TGTGCCTGGACTTGGTACCCCTCCAATGAGCAGTTCTTC. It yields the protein CAWTWYPSNEQFF. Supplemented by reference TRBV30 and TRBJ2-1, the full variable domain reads SQTIHQWPATLVQPVGSPLSLECTVEGTSNPNLYWYRQAAGRGLQLLFYSVGIGQISSEVPQNLSASRPQDRQFILSSKKLLLSDSGFYLCAWTWYPSNEQFFGPGTRLTVL.

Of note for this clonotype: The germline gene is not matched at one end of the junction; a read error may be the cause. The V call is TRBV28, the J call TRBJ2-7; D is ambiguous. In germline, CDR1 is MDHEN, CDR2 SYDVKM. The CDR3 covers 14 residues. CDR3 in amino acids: CASGLSKLVYEHYF. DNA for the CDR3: TGTGCCAGCGGTCTAAGCAAATTAGTCTACGAGCACTACTTC.

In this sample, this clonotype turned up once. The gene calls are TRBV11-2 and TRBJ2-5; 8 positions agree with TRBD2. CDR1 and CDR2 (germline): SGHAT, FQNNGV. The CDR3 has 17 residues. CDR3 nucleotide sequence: TGTGCTAGTTGCTTCTCAACGACTAGCGCGTATCAAGAGACCCAGTACTTC. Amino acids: CASCFSTTSAYQETQYF.

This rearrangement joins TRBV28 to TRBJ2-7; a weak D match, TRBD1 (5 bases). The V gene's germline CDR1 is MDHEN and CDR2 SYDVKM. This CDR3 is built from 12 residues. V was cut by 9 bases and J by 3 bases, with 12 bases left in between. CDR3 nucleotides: TGTGCCAGAGGGGTTGTGGGCTACGAGCAGTACTTC. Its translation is CARGVVGYEQYF.

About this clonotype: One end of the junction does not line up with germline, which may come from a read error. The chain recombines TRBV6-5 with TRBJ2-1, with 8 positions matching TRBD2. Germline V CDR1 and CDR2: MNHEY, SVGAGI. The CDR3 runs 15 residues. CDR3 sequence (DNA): TGTGCCAGTTCTGAAGCGGGAGAAGGCTTCAATGAACAGTTTTTC. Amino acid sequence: CASSEAGEGFNEQFF.

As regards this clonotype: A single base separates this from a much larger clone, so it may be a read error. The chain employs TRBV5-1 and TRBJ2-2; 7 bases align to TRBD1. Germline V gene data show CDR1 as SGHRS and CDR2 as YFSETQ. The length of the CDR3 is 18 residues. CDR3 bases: TGCGCCAGCAGCTTGGTAGGGGGCGCCTTCCCGATCACCGGGAAGCTGTTTTTT. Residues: CASSLVGGAFPITGKLFF.

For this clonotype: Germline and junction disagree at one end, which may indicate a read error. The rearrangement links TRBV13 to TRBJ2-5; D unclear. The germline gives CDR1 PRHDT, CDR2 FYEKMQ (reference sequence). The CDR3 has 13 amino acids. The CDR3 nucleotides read TGTGTCAGCAGCCTATGGGGATCCGAGACTCAGTACTTC. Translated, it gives CVSSLWGSETQYF.

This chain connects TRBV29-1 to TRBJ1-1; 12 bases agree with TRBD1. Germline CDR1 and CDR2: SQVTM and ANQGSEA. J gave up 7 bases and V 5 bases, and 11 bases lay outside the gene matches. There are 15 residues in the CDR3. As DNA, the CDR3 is TGCAGCGTTTCCGGGACAGGGGGCGCTTTCATTGAAGCTTTCTTT. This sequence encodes CSVSGTGGAFIEAFF.

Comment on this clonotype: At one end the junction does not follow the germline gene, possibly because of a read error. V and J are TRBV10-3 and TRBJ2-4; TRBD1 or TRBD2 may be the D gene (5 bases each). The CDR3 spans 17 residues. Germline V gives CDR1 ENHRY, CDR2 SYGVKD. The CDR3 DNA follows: TGTGCCATCAGTGAGTCGATACTGGGGGAAACCAAAGACATTCAGTACTTC. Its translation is CAISESILGETKDIQYF.

The CDR3 DNA reads as TGTACCGTCGCGGGCCCGAACACTGAAGCTTTCTTT. This translates into CTVAGPNTEAFF. The chain joins TRBV10-3 to TRBJ1-1; D is unresolved. Germline-derived CDR1 and CDR2 are ENHRY and SYGVKD. This CDR3 has 12 amino acids.

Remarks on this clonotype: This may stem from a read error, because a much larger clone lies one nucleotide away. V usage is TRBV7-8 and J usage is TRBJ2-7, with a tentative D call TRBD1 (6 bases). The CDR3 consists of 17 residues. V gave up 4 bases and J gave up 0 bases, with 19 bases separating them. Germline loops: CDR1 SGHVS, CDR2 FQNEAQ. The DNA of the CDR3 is TGTGCCAGCAGCTCCTCAATGGGACAAGCCGGCTCCTACGAGCAGTACTTC. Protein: CASSSSMGQAGSYEQYF.